This T cell receptor beta chain was identified during a study of identical twins. Study-level points and caveats: One should note that invariant MAIT and iNKT cells could partly confound zero-insertion analyses. Insertion counts were lower in abundant cord blood beta clonotypes, a trend that memory repertoires did not show. Weaker excess twin sharing was observed in beta out-of-frame sequences.

The CDR3 runs 14 residues. The V and J ends lost 3 bases and 7 bases respectively, with 13 bases between them. Germline CDR1 and CDR2: MNHEY and SMNVEV (reference sequence). Notes on this clonotype: Antigen: not known.

TCRdb reprocessed the 5' RACE reads via MiXCR and lists one record per CDR3 protein. The sample records around 1.7 million distinct CDR3 sequences, around 33% being singletons. This TCR was recovered from a newborn girl in good health. The chain links TRBV27 to TRBJ1-3, with D perhaps matching TRBD1 (5 bases). The sequenced material came from cord blood. CDR3 in amino acids: CASSLAAKGNTIYF. Written as DNA, the CDR3 is TGTGCCAGCAGTTTGGCAGCCAAGGGGAACACCATATATTTT.